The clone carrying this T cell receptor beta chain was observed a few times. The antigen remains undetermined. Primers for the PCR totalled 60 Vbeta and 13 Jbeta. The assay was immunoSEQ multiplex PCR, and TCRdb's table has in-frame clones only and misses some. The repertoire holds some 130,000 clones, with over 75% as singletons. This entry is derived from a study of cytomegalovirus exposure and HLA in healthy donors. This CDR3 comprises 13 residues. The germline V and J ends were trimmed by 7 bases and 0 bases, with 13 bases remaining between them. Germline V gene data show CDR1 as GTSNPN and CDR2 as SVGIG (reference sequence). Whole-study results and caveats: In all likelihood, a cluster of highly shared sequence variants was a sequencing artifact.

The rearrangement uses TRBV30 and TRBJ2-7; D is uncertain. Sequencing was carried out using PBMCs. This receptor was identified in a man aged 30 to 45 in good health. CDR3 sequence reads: CASPSASSYEQYF. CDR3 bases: TGTGCCTCCCCGAGCGCGAGCTCCTACGAGCAGTACTTC.